These T cell receptor beta chains were read from a single sample in a study of T cell repertoires in cytomegalovirus infection. From the reads, TCRdb called clonotypes with MiXCR, one entry per CDR3 protein. The top ten hold about 19% of the sample, which has around 170,000 distinct CDR3 sequences, 15% to 20% seen once. The sequencing input was CD8+ T cells from PBMCs. These receptors all come from a human donor in good health (CMV status not recorded). Some clones in this sample may be carry-over from other donors' samples. CDR3s include the opening cysteine and the closing phenylalanine or tryptophan.

v_call cdr3_aa
TRBV7-2 CASSYTGSPYEQYF
TRBV14 CASSVGTGDGYTF
TRBV7-2 CASSSAQGSQPQHF
TRBV9 CASSVGPASEAFF
TRBV12-3/TRBV12-4 CASRDRSTYEQYF
TRBV28 CASSLSSTDTQYF
TRBV5-4 CASSGSRGTDTQYF
TRBV12-3/TRBV12-4 CASTRTGTNIQYF
TRBV7-8 CASSFVPSGPLGNEQFF
TRBV9 CASSVGSSGGPYNEQFF
TRBV7-9 CASSVDGRGNTEAFF
TRBV15 CATSRLPGPGVSNQPQHF
TRBV7-9 CASSFEAGQGYEQYF
TRBV20-1 CSAWKAGSSYNEQFF
TRBV20-1 CRPGLAVFTDTQYF
TRBV7-9 CASSFAGANTEAFF
TRBV28 CASSLIGVYEGSNQPQHF
TRBV7-2 CASSPWGVPYNEQFF
TRBV5-5 CASSLGLGFDDTQYF
TRBV7-2 CASSPQTSGYEQYF
TRBV14 CASSQVNGETQYF
TRBV27 CASSQGDRSYNEQFF
TRBV27 CASSGTSGYNEQFF
TRBV29-1 CSTSRGGETQYF
TRBV12-3/TRBV12-4 CASTPGGTEQYF
TRBV6-6 CASTVGTGYGYTF
TRBV27 CASSLNGEQYF
TRBV6-1 CASSPATRDEQYF
TRBV15 CATGGRVHGYTF
TRBV5-1 CASSLEGTYGYTF
TRBV19 CASSMRQGNEQFF
TRBV29-1 CSVEESRARETQYF
TRBV6-6 CASSYSVYEQYF
TRBV7-9 CASSSAGVRGEQYF
TRBV7-2 CASSLLASRDWAYEQYF
TRBV5-6 CASRGGSYEQYF
TRBV10-3 CAISELGTSGINEQFF
TRBV20-1 CSARSRSSYEQYF
TRBV6-2/TRBV6-3 CASSLLAGGNTGELFF
TRBV19 CASSPYGGRQDNEQFF
TRBV6-6 CASSYRFSYEQYF
TRBV19 CASSISAGTGRREQYF
TRBV4-1 CASSPIPTDYEQYF
TRBV15 CATSRAGRLSNQPQHF
TRBV6-4 CASSPRGDSGQPQHF
TRBV20-1 CSARALGTDSNQPQHF
TRBV11-2 CASSLRLAGDEQYF
TRBV7-8 CASSWTGGAEAFF
TRBV7-2 CASLLSGGGYTDTQYF
TRBV7-9 CASSLAGNNQPQHF